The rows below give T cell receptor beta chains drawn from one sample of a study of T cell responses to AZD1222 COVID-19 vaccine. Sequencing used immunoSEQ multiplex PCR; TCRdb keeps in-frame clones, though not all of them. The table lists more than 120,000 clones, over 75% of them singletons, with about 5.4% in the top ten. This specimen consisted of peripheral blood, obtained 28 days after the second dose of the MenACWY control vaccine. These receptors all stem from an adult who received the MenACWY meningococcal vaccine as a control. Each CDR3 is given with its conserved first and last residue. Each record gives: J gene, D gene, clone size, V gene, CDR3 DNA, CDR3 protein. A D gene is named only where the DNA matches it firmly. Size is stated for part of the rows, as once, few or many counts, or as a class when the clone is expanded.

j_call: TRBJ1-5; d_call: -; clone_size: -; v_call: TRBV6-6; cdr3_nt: TGTGCCAGCAGTTACTGGAAAGAAGGGGGACAGCCCCAGCATTTT; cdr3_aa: CASSYWKEGGQPQHF
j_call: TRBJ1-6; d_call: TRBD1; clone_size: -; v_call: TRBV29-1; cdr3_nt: TGCAGCGCCAGGGACAGCCAGAATTCACCCCTCCACTTT; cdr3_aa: CSARDSQNSPLHF
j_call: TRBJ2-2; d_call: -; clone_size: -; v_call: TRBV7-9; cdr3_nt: TGTGCCAGCAGCGTGGAGCTCGACACCGGGGAGCTGTTTTTT; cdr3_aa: CASSVELDTGELFF
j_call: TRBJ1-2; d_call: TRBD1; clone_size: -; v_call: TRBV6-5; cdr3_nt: TGTGCCAGCAGCCCCGCAGGGGGCATTGGCTACACCTTC; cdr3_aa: CASSPAGGIGYTF
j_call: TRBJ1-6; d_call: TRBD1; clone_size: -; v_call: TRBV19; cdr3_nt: TGTGCCAGTCGGGGACAGGGCGATTCACCCCTCCACTTT; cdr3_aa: CASRGQGDSPLHF
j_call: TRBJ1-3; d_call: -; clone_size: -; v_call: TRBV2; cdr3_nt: TGTGCCAGCAGTCAGGACGTTCGCTCTGGAAACACCATATATTTT; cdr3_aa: CASSQDVRSGNTIYF
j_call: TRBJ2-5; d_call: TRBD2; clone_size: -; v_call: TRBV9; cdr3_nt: TGTGCCAGCAGCGTAGCGGGGGGGCTGTACGTGCAAGAGACCCAGTACTTC; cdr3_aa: CASSVAGGLYVQETQYF
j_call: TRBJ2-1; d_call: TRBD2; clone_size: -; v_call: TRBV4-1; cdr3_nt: TGCGCCAGCAGCCAAGAGGGCGGGAGGGCAGATGAGCAGTTCTTC; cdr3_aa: CASSQEGGRADEQFF
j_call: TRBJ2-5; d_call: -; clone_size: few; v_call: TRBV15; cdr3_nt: TGTGCCACCAGCAGAGATCAATGGAGTGAGACCCAGTACTTC; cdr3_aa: CATSRDQWSETQYF
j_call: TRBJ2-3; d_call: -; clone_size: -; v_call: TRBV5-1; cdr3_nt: TGCGCCAGCAGCGCTAACACAGATACGCAGTATTTT; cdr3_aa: CASSANTDTQYF
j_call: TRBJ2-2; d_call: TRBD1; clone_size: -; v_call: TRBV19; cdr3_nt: TGTGCCAGTAATCCGGGACAGGGGAACACCGGGGAGCTGTTTTTT; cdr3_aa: CASNPGQGNTGELFF
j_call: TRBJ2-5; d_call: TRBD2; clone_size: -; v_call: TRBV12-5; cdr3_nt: TGTGCTAGTGGTTTGACCCCTAGCGGGGGGGGACAAGAGACCCAGTACTTC; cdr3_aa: CASGLTPSGGGQETQYF
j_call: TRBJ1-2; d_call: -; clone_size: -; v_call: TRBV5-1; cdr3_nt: TGCGCCAGCAGCTTGAGGCAGGGATATGATGGCTACACCTTC; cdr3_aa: CASSLRQGYDGYTF
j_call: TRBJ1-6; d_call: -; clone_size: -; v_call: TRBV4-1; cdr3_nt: TGCGCCAGCAGCCAAGATCAGGGTAATTCACCCCTCCACTTT; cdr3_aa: CASSQDQGNSPLHF
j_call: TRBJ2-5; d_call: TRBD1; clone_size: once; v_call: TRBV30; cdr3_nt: TGTGCCTGGGGAGGACAGGGCGGGGAGACCCAGTACTTC; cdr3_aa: CAWGGQGGETQYF
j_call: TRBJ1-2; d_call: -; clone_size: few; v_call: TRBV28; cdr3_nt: TGTGCCAGCATTAACAGTAACTATGGCTACACCTTC; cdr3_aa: CASINSNYGYTF
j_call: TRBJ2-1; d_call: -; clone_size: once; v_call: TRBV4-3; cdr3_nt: TGCGCCAGCAGCCAAGCAATAGAGGAGCAGTTCTTC; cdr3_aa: CASSQAIEEQFF
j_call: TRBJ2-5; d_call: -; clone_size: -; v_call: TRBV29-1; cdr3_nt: TGCAGCGCTGGAAGGGCAGGGACAGAGACCCAGTACTTC; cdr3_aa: CSAGRAGTETQYF
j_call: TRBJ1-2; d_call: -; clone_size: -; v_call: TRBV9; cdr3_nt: TGTGCCAGCAGCGTAGAGCGCAGTCCGGCTGGCTACACCTTC; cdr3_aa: CASSVERSPAGYTF
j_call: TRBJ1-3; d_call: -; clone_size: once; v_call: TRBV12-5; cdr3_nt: TGTGCTAGTGGCCTCTCGAGCTCTGGAAACACCATATATTTT; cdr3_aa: CASGLSSSGNTIYF
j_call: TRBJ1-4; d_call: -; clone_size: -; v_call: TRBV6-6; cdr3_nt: TGTGCCAGCAAGGCGGGGAATGAAAAACTGTTTTTT; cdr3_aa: CASKAGNEKLFF
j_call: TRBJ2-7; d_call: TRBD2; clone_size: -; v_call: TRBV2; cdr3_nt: TGTGCCAGCAGTCTAGGGAGGGGATCCTACGAGCAGTACTTC; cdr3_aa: CASSLGRGSYEQYF
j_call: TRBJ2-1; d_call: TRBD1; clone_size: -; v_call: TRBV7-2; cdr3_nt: TGTGCCAGCAGCTTAGGAGGGACAGGGGGTATCAATGAGCAGTTCTTC; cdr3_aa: CASSLGGTGGINEQFF
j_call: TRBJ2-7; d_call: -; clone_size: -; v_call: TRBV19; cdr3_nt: TGTGCCACCTCTCTAGGACACGACCTCGAGCAGTACTTC; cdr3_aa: CATSLGHDLEQYF
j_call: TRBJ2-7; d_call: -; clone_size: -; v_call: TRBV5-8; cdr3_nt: TGTGCCAGCAGCTTGGCCAGGAGGGGCGAGCAGTACTTC; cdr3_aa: CASSLARRGEQYF
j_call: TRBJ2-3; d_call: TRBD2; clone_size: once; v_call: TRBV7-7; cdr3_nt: TGTGCTAGCAGCCAGACTAGCGAAACAGATACGCAGTATTTT; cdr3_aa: CASSQTSETDTQYF
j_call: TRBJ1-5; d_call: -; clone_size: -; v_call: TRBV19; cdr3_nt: TGTGCCAGTACCAAATTAGGGAACGGCAATCAGCCCCAGCATTTT; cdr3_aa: CASTKLGNGNQPQHF
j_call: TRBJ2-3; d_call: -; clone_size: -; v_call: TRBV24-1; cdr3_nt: TGTGCCACCAGTGACACGCACTCCACGGGGGATACGCAGTATTTT; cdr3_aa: CATSDTHSTGDTQYF
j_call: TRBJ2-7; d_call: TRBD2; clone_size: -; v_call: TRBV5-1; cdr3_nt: TGCGCCAGCAGCCCCTCCCTCGGGACTAGCAAGGGCGAGCAGTACTTC; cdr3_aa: CASSPSLGTSKGEQYF
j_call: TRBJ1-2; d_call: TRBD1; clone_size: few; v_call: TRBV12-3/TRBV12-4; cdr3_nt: TGTGCCAGCAGAGGGGACAGCCCCTATGGCTACACCTTC; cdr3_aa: CASRGDSPYGYTF
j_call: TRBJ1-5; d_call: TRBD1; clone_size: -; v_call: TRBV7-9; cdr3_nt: TGTGCCAGCAGCTTAGGGACAGGGAGTGCGCAGCCCCAGCATTTT; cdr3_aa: CASSLGTGSAQPQHF
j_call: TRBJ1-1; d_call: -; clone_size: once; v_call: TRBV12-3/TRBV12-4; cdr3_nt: TGTGCCAGCAGTTACAGGGCGCGAGCTTTCTTT; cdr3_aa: CASSYRARAFF
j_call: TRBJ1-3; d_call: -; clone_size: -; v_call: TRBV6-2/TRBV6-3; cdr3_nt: TGTGCCAGCAGCCGCGCGGGGGGACTCTCTGGAAACACCATATATTTT; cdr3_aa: CASSRAGGLSGNTIYF
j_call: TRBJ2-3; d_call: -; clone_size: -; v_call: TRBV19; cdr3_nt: TGTGCCAGTAGCCGGCGGTCGAACACAGATACGCAGTATTTT; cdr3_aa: CASSRRSNTDTQYF
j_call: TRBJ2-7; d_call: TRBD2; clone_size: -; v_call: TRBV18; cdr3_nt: TGTGCCAGCTCACCCCCTAGCGGGCCAACCTGGGAGCAGTACTTC; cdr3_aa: CASSPPSGPTWEQYF
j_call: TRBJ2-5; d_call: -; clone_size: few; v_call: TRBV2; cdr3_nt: TGTGCCAGCAGTGACGGGACAGAGACCCAGTACTTC; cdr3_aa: CASSDGTETQYF
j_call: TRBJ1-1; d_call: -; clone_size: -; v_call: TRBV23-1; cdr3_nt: TGCGCCAGCACCGAAGCCTGGAACACTGAAGCTTTCTTT; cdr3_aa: CASTEAWNTEAFF
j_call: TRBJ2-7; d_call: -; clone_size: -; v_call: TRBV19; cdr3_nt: TGTGCCAGTAGTATCCTGACAGGCCTCTCCTACGAGCAGTACTTC; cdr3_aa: CASSILTGLSYEQYF
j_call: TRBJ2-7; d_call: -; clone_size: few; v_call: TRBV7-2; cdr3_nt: TGTGCCAGCAGCTACTGGGACAACTCCTACGAGCAGTACTTC; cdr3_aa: CASSYWDNSYEQYF
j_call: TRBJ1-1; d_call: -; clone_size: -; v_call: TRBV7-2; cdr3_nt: TGTGCCAGCAGCCTTCTCGGGCAGAACACTGAAGCTTTCTTT; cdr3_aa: CASSLLGQNTEAFF
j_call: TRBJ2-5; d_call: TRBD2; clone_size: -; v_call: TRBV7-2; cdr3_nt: TGTGCCAGCAGTCGCAGCGGGAGTAAATGGGAGACCCAGTACTTC; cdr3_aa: CASSRSGSKWETQYF
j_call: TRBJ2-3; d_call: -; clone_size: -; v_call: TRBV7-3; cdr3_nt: TGTGCCAGCAGCTTATACGGGTCAACAGATACGCAGTATTTT; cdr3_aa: CASSLYGSTDTQYF
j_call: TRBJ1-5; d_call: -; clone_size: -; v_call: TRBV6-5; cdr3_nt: TGTGCCAGCATGCTGGAACAGCCCCAGCATTTT; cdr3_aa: CASMLEQPQHF